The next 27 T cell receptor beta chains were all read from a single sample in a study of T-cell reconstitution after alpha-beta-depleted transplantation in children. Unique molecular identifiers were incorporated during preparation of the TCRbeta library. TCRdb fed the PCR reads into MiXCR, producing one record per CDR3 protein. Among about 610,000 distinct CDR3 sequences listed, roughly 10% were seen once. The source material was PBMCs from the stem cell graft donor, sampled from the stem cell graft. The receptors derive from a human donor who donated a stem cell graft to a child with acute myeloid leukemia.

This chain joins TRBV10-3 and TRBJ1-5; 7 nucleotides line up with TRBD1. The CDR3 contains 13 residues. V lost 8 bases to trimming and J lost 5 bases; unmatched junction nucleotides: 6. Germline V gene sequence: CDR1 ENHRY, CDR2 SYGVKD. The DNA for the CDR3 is TGTGCCATCCGCGGGACAGCCGATCAGCCCCAGCATTTT. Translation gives CAIRGTADQPQHF.

DNA of the CDR3: TGCAGCGTTGCCGCTCAGCCATCACAAGAGACCCAGTACTTC. Residues: CSVAAQPSQETQYF. The rearrangement links TRBV29-1 to TRBJ2-5; D is ambiguous. V was clipped by 4 bases and J by 2 bases, with 14 bases between them. The CDR3 covers 14 residues. Germline CDR1 is SQVTM and CDR2 is ANQGSEA. The full variable domain, with the rest looked up from reference TRBV29-1 and TRBJ2-5, is SAVISQKPSRDICQRGTSLTIQCQVDSQVTMMFWYRQQPGQSLTLIATANQGSEATYESGFVIDKFPISRPNLTFSTLTVSNMSPEDSSIYLCSVAAQPSQETQYFGPGTRLLVL.

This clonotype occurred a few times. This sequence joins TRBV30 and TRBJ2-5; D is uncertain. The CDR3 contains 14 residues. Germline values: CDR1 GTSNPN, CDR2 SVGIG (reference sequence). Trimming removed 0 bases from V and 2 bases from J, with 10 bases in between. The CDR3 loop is CAWSVWSQQETQYF. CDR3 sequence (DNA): TGTGCCTGGAGTGTATGGTCACAGCAAGAGACCCAGTACTTC.

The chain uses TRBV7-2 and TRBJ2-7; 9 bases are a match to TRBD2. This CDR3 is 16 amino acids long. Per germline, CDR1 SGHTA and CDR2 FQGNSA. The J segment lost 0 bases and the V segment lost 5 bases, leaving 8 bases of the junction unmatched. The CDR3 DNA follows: TGTGCCAGCAGCCTGATAGCGGGAGAGAGCTCCTACGAGCAGTACTTC. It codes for CASSLIAGESSYEQYF.

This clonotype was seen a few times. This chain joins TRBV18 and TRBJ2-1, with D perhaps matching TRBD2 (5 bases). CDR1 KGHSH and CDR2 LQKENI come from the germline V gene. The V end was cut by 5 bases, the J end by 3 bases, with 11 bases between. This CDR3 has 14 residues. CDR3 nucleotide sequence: TGTGCCAGCTCAGCTCTTGAGGGCTACAATGAGCAGTTCTTC. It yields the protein CASSALEGYNEQFF.

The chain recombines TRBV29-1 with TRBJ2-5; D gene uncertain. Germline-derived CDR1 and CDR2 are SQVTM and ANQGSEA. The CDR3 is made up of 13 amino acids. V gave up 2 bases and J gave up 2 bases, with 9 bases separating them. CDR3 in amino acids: CSVEKADQETQYF. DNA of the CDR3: TGCAGCGTTGAAAAGGCAGATCAAGAGACCCAGTACTTC. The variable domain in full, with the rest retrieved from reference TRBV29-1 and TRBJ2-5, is SAVISQKPSRDICQRGTSLTIQCQVDSQVTMMFWYRQQPGQSLTLIATANQGSEATYESGFVIDKFPISRPNLTFSTLTVSNMSPEDSSIYLCSVEKADQETQYFGPGTRLLVL.

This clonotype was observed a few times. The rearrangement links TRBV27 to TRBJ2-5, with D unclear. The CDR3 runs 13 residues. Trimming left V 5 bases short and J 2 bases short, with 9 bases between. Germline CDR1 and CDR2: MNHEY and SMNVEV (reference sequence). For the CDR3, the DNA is TGTGCCAGCAGTCCACGCGTACAAGAGACCCAGTACTTC. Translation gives CASSPRVQETQYF.

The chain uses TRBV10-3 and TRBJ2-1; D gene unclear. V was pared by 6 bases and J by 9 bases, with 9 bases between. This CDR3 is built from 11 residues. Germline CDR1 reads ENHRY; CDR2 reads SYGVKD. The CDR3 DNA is TGTGCCATCAGAGGCTTAAGTGAGCAGTTCTTC. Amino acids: CAIRGLSEQFF.

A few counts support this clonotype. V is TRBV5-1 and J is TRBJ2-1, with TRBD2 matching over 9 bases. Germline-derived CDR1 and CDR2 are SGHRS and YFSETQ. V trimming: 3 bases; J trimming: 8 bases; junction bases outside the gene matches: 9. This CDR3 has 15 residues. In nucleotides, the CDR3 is TGCGCCAGCAGCTATAGCGGGAGTGGGGCTTATGAGCAGTTCTTC. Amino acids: CASSYSGSGAYEQFF.

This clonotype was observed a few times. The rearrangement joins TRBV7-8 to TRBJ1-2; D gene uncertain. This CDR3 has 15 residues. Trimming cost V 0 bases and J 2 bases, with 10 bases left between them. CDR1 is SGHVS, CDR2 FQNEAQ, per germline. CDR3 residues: CASSLAPARNYGYTF. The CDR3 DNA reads TGTGCCAGCAGCTTAGCGCCGGCCAGGAACTATGGCTACACCTTC.

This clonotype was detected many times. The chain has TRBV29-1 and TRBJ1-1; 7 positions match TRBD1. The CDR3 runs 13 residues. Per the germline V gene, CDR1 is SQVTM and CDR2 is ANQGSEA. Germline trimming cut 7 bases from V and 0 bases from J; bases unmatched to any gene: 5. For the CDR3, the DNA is TGCAGCGGAAACAGGGGAATGAACACTGAAGCTTTCTTT. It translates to CSGNRGMNTEAFF.

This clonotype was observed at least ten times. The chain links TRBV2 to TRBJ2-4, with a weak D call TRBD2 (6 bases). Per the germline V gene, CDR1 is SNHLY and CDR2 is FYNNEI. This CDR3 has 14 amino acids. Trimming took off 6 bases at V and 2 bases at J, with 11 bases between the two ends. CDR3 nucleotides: TGTGCCAGCAGCCCGGGACTTACCAAAAACATTCAGTACTTC. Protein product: CASSPGLTKNIQYF.

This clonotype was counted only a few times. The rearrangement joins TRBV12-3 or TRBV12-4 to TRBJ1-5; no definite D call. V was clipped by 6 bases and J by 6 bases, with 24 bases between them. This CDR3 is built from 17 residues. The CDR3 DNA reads TGTGCCAGCAGCCCCCATCCGGGCCCTAGGCGGGTTCAGCCCCAGCATTTT. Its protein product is CASSPHPGPRRVQPQHF.

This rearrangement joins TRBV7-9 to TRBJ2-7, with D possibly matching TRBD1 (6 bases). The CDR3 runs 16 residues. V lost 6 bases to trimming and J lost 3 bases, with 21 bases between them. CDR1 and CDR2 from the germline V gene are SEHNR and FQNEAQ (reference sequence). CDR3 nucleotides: TGTGCCAGCAGAGCTCCGGGACACAATGGGAGCTACGAGCAGTACTTC. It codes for CASRAPGHNGSYEQYF. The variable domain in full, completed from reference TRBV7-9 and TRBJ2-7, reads DTGVSQNPRHKITKRGQNVTFRCDPISEHNRLYWYRQTLGQGPEFLTYFQNEAQLEKSRLLSDRFSAERPKGSFSTLEIQRTEQGDSAMYLCASRAPGHNGSYEQYFGPGTRLTVT.

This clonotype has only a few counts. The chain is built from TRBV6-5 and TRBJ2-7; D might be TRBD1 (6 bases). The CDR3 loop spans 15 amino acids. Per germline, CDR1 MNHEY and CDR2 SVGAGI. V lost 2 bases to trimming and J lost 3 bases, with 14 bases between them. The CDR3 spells CASSYDQGRIYEQYF. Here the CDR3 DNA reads TGTGCCAGCAGTTACGATCAGGGGAGAATCTACGAGCAGTACTTC.

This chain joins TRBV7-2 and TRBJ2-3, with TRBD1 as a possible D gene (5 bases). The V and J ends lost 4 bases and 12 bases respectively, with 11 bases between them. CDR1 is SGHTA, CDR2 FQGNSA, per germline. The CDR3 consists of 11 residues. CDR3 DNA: TGTGCCAGCAGCTCCGGACATTCTCAGTATTTT. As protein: CASSSGHSQYF.

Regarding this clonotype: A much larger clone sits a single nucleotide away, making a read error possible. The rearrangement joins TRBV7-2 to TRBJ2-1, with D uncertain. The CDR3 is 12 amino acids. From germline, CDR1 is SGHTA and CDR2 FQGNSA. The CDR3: CASSLDLYDQFF. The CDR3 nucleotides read TGTGCCAGCAGCTTAGACCTCTATGATCAGTTCTTC. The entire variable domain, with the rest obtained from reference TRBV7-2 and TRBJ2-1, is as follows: GAGVSQSPSNKVTEKGKDVELRCDPISGHTALYWYRQSLGQGLEFLIYFQGNSAPDKSGLPSDRFSAERTGGSVSTLTIQRTQQEDSAVYLCASSLDLYDQFFGPGTRLTVL.

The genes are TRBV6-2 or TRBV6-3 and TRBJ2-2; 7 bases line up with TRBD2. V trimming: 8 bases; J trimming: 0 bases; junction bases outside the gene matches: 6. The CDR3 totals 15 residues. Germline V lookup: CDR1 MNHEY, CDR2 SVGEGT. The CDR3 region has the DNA TGTGCCAGCCGCCCCCGGGGGGCGAACACCGGGGAGCTGTTTTTT. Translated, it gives CASRPRGANTGELFF.

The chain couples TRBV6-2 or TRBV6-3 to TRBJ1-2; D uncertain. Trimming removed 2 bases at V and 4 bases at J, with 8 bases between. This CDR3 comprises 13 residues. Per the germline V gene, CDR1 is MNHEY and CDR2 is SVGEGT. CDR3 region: CASSYEGTYGYTF. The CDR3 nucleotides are TGTGCCAGCAGTTACGAGGGCACCTATGGCTACACCTTC.

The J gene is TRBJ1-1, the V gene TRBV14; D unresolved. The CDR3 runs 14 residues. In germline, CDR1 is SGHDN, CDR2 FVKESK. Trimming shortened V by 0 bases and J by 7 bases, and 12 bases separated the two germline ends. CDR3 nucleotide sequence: TGTGCCAGCAGCCAAGATGCCGGAGGCCTTGAAGCTTTCTTT. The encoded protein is CASSQDAGGLEAFF.

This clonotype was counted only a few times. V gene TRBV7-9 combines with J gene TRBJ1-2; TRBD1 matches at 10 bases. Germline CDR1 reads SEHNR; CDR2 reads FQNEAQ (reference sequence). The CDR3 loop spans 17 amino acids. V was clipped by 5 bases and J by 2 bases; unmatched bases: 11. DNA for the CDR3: TGTGCCAGCAGCGCGAAGGGACAGGGGTTCCCCAACTATGGCTACACCTTC. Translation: CASSAKGQGFPNYGYTF.

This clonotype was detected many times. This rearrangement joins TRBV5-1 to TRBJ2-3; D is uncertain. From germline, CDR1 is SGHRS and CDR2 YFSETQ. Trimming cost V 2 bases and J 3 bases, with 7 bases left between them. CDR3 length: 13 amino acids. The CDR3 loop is CASSFELTDTQYF. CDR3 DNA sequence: TGCGCCAGCAGCTTCGAGCTGACAGATACGCAGTATTTT.

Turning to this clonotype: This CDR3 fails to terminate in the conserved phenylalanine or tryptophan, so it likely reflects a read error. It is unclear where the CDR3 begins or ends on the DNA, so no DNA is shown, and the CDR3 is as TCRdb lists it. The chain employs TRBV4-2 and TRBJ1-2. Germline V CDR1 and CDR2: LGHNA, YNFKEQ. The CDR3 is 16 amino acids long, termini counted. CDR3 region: CASSQGAGTKELGRTY.

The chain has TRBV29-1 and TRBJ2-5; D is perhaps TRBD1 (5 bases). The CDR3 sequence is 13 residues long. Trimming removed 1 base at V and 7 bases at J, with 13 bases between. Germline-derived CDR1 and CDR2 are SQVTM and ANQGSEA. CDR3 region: CSVEAQGLGTQYF. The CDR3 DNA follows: TGCAGCGTTGAAGCCCAGGGTCTTGGGACCCAGTACTTC.

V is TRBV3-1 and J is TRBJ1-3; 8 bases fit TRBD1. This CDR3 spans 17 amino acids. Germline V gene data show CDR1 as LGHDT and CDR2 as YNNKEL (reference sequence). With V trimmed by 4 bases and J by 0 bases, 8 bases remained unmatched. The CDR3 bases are TGTGCCAGCAGCCCCTATGAGGGGACAGGCTCTGGAAACACCATATATTTT. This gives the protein CASSPYEGTGSGNTIYF.

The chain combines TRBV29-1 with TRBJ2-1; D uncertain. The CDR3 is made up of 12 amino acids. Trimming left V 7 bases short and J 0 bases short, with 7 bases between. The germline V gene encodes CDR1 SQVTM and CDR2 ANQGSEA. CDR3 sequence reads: CSGTSSYNEQFF. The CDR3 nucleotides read TGCAGCGGGACGAGCTCCTACAATGAGCAGTTCTTC.

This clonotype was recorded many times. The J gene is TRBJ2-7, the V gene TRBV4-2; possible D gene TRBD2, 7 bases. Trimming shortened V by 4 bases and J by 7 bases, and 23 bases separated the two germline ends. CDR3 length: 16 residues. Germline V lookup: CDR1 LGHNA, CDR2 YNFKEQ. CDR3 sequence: CASSPWGRGREVEQYF. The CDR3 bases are TGTGCCAGCAGCCCCTGGGGGCGCGGGAGAGAGGTGGAGCAGTACTTC.